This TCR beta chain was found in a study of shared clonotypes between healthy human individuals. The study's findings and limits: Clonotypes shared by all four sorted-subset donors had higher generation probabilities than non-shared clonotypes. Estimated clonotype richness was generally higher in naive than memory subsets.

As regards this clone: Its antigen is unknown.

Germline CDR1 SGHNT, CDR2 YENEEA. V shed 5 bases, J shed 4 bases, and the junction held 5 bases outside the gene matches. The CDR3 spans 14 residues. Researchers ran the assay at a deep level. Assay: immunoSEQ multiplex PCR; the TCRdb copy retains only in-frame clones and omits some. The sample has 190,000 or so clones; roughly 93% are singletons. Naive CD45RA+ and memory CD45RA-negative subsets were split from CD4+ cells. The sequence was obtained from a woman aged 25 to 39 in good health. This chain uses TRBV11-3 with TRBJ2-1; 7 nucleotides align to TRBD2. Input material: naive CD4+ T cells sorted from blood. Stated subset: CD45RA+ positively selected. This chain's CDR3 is CASSGDSGYNEQFF. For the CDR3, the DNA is TGTGCCAGCAGCGGTGATAGCGGGTACAATGAGCAGTTCTTC. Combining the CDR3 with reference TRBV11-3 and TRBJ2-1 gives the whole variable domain EAGVVQSPRYKIIEKKQPVAFWCNPISGHNTLYWYLQNLGQGPELLIRYENEEAVDDSQLPKDRFSAERLKGVDSTLKIQPAELGDSAVYLCASSGDSGYNEQFFGPGTRLTVL.